The rows below give T cell receptor beta chains drawn from one sample of a study of CD4 T cells in relation to SARS-CoV-2 and coronaviruses. Their antigens are not known. Clones were sequenced by immunoSEQ multiplex PCR, and TCRdb holds only the in-frame ones, with some missing. The data show approximately 41,000 clones, approximately 84% seen once. Sequencing was carried out using naive CD4+ T cells from PBMCs, cultured in vitro. These receptors were obtained from an adult with COVID-19. Both conserved end residues are part of each CDR3. A D gene is named only where the DNA matches it firmly. Expanded clones get a size class; other rows say once, few or many, or leave the size out.

clone_size,d_call,v_call,j_call,cdr3_aa,cdr3_nt
NA,NA,TRBV11-3,TRBJ2-2,CASSLDYSGRGRTGELFF,TGTGCCAGCAGCTTAGATTATTCAGGGAGGGGGCGCACCGGGGAGCTGTTTTTT
NA,TRBD1,TRBV7-2,TRBJ1-4,CASSLLQGSEKLFF,TGTGCCAGCAGCTTACTACAGGGGAGCGAAAAACTGTTTTTT
NA,NA,TRBV6-5,TRBJ1-1,CASSYSKPGNTEAFF,TGTGCCAGCAGTTACTCGAAGCCGGGGAACACTGAAGCTTTCTTT
NA,NA,TRBV6-5,TRBJ2-2,CASRRVRAGSGELFF,TGTGCCAGCAGACGGGTGCGGGCGGGGTCCGGGGAGCTGTTTTTT
once,TRBD1,TRBV5-1,TRBJ2-2,CASSFLLVGQGPTGELFF,TGCGCCAGCAGCTTCCTATTGGTCGGACAGGGACCCACCGGGGAGCTGTTTTTT
NA,NA,TRBV7-9,TRBJ1-3,CASSLTRLSGNTIYF,TGTGCCAGCAGCTTAACACGGCTATCTGGAAACACCATATATTTT
NA,NA,TRBV4-1,TRBJ1-6,CASSQGVWNSPLHF,TGCGCCAGCAGCCAAGGGGTTTGGAATTCACCCCTCCACTTT
NA,TRBD2,TRBV7-9,TRBJ2-7,CASSSSAGTSDVQYF,TGTGCCAGCAGCTCCTCTGCCGGGACTAGCGATGTGCAGTACTTC
NA,NA,TRBV28,TRBJ1-2,CASSSGQLTRNGYTF,TGTGCCAGCAGTTCTGGACAGTTAACTAGGAATGGCTACACCTTC
NA,TRBD2,TRBV11-3,TRBJ2-1,CASSLRGYGTSGNNEQFF,TGTGCCAGCAGCTTGCGGGGGTACGGGACTAGCGGAAACAATGAGCAGTTCTTC
NA,NA,TRBV7-9,TRBJ2-5,CASSFFFEETQYF,TGTGCCAGCAGCTTTTTTTTCGAAGAGACCCAGTACTTC
NA,NA,TRBV3-1/TRBV3-2,TRBJ2-3,CASSQGRSDTQYF,TGTGCCAGCAGCCAAGGGAGGTCCGATACGCAGTATTTT
NA,TRBD2,TRBV5-6,TRBJ2-3,CASSLGGSGVDTQYF,TGTGCCAGCAGCTTGGGCGGGAGCGGGGTAGATACGCAGTATTTT
NA,NA,TRBV11-2,TRBJ1-5,CASSFGGNQPQHF,TGTGCCAGCAGCTTTGGGGGGAATCAGCCCCAGCATTTT
NA,NA,TRBV19,TRBJ2-1,CASSSVFEQFF,TGTGCCAGTAGTAGTGTCTTTGAGCAGTTCTTC
once,NA,TRBV3-1/TRBV3-2,TRBJ2-7,CASSPSRSQGWGSYEQYF,TGTGCCAGCAGCCCTTCAAGGTCGCAAGGTTGGGGCTCCTACGAGCAGTACTTC
NA,TRBD1,TRBV5-1,TRBJ1-1,CASSWRTGNTEAFF,TGCGCCAGCAGCTGGAGGACAGGGAACACTGAAGCTTTCTTT
NA,NA,TRBV18,TRBJ2-6,CASSPSWSSGANVLTF,TGTGCCAGCTCACCTTCATGGAGCTCTGGGGCCAACGTCCTGACTTTC
NA,TRBD2,TRBV11-2,TRBJ2-1,CASSSRAGDYNEQFF,TGTGCCAGCAGCTCTAGAGCGGGAGATTACAATGAGCAGTTCTTC
NA,TRBD2,TRBV6-5,TRBJ2-1,CASRSSGRAPNEQFF,TGTGCCAGCAGATCAAGCGGGAGGGCTCCCAATGAGCAGTTCTTC
NA,NA,TRBV6-5,TRBJ2-7,CASSYSVQGMYEQYF,TGTGCCAGCAGTTACTCGGTTCAGGGTATGTACGAGCAGTACTTC
once,TRBD2,TRBV4-3,TRBJ2-1,CASSLASGNDNEQFF,TGCGCCAGCAGCCTAGCTAGCGGGAATGACAATGAGCAGTTCTTC
NA,NA,TRBV15,TRBJ2-7,CATSREGYEQYF,TGTGCCACCAGCAGAGAAGGGTACGAGCAGTACTTC
NA,NA,TRBV7-8,TRBJ2-1,CASSLGGTRSSYNEQFF,TGTGCCAGCAGCCTAGGAGGGACCAGAAGCTCCTACAATGAGCAGTTCTTC
NA,NA,TRBV6-2/TRBV6-3,TRBJ2-7,CASSGLGRLYEQYF,TGTGCCAGCAGTGGGTTAGGAAGGCTGTACGAGCAGTACTTC
few,NA,TRBV4-1,TRBJ1-5,CASSPGSGRNQPQHF,TGCGCCAGCAGTCCCGGCAGCGGGCGCAATCAGCCCCAGCATTTT
NA,NA,TRBV5-3,TRBJ1-4,CARSLGSLNEKLFF,TGTGCCAGAAGCTTGGGGAGTCTTAATGAAAAACTGTTTTTT
NA,TRBD1,TRBV29-1,TRBJ2-7,CSVEVYRGSYEQYF,TGCAGCGTTGAAGTGTACAGGGGCTCCTACGAGCAGTACTTC
few,NA,TRBV28,TRBJ1-6,CASSTDSARWKSLHF,TGTGCCAGTTCGACGGACAGCGCGCGGTGGAAATCCCTCCACTTT
NA,TRBD2,TRBV2,TRBJ2-7,CASSDRLATYEQYF,TGTGCCAGCAGTGACCGACTAGCAACCTACGAGCAGTACTTC
NA,TRBD1,TRBV24-1,TRBJ1-5,CATSDSDRGSNQPQHF,TGTGCCACCAGTGATTCCGACAGGGGCAGCAATCAGCCCCAGCATTTT
NA,NA,TRBV5-1,TRBJ1-2,CASSLVGTPFYGYTF,TGCGCCAGCAGCTTGGTTGGGACCCCCTTCTATGGCTACACCTTC
NA,TRBD1,TRBV9,TRBJ1-2,CASSVGQGRGDSYGYTF,TGTGCCAGCAGCGTTGGACAGGGGCGAGGGGATAGCTATGGCTACACCTTC
NA,TRBD1,TRBV5-1,TRBJ1-2,CASSSGDRVDGYTF,TGCGCCAGCAGCAGCGGGGACAGGGTGGATGGCTACACCTTC
NA,NA,TRBV5-6,TRBJ2-1,CASTDYGYNEQFF,TGTGCCAGCACTGATTACGGTTACAATGAGCAGTTCTTC
NA,NA,TRBV5-1,TRBJ2-2,CASSLGGLGTGELFF,TGCGCCAGCAGCTTGGGGGGGCTCGGCACCGGGGAGCTGTTTTTT
once,NA,TRBV7-8,TRBJ2-3,CANPLDRWGTDTQYF,TGTGCCAACCCGCTAGACCGGTGGGGCACAGATACGCAGTATTTT
NA,NA,TRBV12-3/TRBV12-4,TRBJ2-5,CASSFGGANQYF,TGTGCCAGCAGTTTTGGGGGGGCGAACCAGTACTTC
NA,NA,TRBV30,TRBJ2-7,CAWSVGGSSYEQYF,TGTGCCTGGAGTGTCGGCGGCTCGTCCTACGAGCAGTACTTC
NA,NA,TRBV4-1,TRBJ2-5,CASSQVASLNGQETQYF,TGCGCCAGCAGCCAAGTTGCCAGCCTAAATGGGCAAGAGACCCAGTACTTC
NA,NA,TRBV15,TRBJ1-1,CATSSSMRDTEAFF,TGTGCCACCAGCAGTTCGATGAGGGACACTGAAGCTTTCTTT
NA,TRBD1,TRBV6-4,TRBJ1-5,CASREGQGDQPQHF,TGTGCCAGCAGAGAAGGACAGGGTGATCAGCCCCAGCATTTT
NA,NA,TRBV18,TRBJ1-4,CASSTGRTNEKLFF,TGTGCCAGCTCAACAGGGAGGACTAATGAAAAACTGTTTTTT
NA,NA,TRBV5-6,TRBJ2-1,CASSRSGLKRDEQFF,TGTGCCAGCAGTCGGAGCGGGCTGAAGAGGGATGAGCAGTTCTTC
once,NA,TRBV9,TRBJ2-1,CASSVATGDYNEQFF,TGTGCCAGCAGCGTAGCTACGGGGGATTACAATGAGCAGTTCTTC